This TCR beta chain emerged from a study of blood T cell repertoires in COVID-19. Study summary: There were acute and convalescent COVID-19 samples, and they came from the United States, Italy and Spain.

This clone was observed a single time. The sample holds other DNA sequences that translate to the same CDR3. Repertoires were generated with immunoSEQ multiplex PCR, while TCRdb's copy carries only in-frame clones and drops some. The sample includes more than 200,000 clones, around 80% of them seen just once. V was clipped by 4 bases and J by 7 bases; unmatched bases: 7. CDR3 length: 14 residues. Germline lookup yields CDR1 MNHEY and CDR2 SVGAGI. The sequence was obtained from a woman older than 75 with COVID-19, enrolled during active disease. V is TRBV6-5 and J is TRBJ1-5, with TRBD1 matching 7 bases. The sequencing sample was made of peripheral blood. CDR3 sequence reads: CASSFDRVGQPQHF. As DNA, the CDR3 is TGTGCCAGCAGTTTTGACAGGGTGGGACAGCCCCAGCATTTT.